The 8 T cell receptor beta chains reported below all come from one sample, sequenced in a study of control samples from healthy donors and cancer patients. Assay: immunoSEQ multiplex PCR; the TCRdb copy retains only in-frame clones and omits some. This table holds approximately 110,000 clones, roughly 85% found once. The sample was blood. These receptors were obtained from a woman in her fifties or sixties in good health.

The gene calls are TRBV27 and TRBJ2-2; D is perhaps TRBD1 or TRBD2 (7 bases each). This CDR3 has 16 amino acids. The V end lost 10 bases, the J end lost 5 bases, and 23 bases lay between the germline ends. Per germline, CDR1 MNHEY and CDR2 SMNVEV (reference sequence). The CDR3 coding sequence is TGTGCCACCCACAGGGGTTCGGGGAGGGGAACCGGGGAGCTGTTTTTT. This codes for CATHRGSGRGTGELFF.

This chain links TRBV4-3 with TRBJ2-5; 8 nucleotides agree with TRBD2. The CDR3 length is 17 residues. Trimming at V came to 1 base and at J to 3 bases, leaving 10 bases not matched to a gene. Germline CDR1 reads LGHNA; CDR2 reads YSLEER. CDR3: CASSQGVSGDAEETQYF. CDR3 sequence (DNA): TGCGCCAGCAGCCAAGGAGTTAGCGGGGACGCTGAAGAGACCCAGTACTTC.

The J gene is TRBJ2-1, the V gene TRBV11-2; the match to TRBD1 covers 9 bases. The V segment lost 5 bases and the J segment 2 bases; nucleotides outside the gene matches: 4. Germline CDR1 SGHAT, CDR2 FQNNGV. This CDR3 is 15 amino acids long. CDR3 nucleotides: TGTGCCAGCAGCCGCGACAGGGGGGCCTACAATGAGCAGTTCTTC. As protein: CASSRDRGAYNEQFF.

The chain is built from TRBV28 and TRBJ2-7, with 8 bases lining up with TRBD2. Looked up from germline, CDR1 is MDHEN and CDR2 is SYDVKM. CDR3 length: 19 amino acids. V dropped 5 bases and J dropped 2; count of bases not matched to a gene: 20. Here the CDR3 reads CASSTNLAGIPSVTYEQYF. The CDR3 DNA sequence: TGTGCCAGCAGTACCAATCTAGCGGGCATACCCAGTGTCACCTACGAGCAGTACTTC.

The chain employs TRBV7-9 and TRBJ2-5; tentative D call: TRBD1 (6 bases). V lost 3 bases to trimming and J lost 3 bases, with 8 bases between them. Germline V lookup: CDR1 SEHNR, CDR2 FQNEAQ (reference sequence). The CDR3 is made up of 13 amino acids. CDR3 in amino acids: CASSFSGEETQYF. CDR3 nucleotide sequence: TGTGCCAGCAGCTTCTCAGGGGAAGAGACCCAGTACTTC.

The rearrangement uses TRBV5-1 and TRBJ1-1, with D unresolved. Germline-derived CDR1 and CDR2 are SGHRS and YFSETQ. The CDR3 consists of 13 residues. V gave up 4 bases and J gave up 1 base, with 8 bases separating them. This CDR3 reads CASSPAGNTEAFF. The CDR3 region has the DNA TGCGCCAGCAGCCCGGCGGGGAACACTGAAGCTTTCTTT.

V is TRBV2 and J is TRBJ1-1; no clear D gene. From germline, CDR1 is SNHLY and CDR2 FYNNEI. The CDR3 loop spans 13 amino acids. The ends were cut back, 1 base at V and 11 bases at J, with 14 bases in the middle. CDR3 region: CASSEGVTQVAFF. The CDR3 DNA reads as TGTGCCAGCAGTGAAGGCGTGACCCAGGTTGCTTTCTTT.

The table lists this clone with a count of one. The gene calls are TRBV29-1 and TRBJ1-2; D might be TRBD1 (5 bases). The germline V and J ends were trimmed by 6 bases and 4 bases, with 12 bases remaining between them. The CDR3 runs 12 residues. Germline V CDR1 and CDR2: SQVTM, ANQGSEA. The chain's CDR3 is CSVTDSLYGYTF. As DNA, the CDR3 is TGCAGCGTAACCGACAGTCTCTATGGCTACACCTTC.